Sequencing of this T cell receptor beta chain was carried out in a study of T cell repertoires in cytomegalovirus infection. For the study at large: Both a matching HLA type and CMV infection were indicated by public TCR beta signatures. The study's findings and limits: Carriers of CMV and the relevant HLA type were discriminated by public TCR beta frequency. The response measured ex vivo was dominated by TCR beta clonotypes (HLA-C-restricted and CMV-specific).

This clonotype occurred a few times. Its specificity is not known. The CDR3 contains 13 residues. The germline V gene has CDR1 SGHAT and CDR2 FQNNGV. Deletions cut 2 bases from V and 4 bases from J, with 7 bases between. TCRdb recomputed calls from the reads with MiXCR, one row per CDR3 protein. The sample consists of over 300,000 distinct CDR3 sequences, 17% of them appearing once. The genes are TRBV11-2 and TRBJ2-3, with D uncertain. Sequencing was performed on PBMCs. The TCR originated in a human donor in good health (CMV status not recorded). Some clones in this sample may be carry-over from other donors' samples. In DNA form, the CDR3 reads TGTGCCAGCAGCTTAAACGGTCCAGATACGCAGTATTTT. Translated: CASSLNGPDTQYF.